This TCR beta chain was profiled in a study of identifying expanded T cells in peripheral blood. No infections or other immune events were documented during collection. Study-wide points: Across healthy donors, higher total template counts meant significantly greater approximately two-week count variance. Differentially abundant clones: about 1.1 between replicates, around 17 at roughly 2 weeks, less than 25 at four.

The method was immunoSEQ multiplex PCR; TCRdb's version includes in-frame clones alone and lacks a portion of them. This table holds around 100,000 clones, over 70% found once. Comment on this clone: Its matching antigen is unknown.

The TCR sequence derives from a person aged 18-69 years in good health. Source material: blood.

Here the CDR3 DNA reads TGTGCCAGCAGCCCGCACCGGCGGGGGGGGCAGACCCAGTACTTC. Translating it yields CASSPHRRGGQTQYF. The V call is TRBV5-6, the J call TRBJ2-5; 9 nucleotides agree with TRBD2. Trimming cost V 4 bases and J 6 bases; bases outside gene matches: 10. The CDR3 is 15 amino acids. CDR1 is SGHDT, CDR2 YYEEEE, per germline.